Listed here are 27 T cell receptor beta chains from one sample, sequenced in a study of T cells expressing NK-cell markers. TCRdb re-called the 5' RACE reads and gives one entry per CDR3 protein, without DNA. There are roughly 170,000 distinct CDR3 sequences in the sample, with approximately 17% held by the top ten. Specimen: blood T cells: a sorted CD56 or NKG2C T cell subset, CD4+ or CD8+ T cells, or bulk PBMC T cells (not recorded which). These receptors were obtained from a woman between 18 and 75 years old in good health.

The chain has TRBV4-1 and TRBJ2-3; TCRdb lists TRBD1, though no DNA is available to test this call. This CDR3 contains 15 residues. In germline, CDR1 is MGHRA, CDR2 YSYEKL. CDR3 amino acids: CASQSRGDAIDTQYF.

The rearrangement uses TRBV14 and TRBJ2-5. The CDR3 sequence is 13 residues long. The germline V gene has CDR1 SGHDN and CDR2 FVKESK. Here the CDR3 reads CASSQQRQETQYF.

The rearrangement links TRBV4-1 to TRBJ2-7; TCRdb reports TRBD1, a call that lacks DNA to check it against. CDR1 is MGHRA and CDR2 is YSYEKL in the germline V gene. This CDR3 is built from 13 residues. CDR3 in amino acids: CASSRPSGYEQYF.

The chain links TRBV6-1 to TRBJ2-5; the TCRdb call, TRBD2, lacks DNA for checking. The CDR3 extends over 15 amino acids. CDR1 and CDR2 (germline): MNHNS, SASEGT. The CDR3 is CASRIQPSGQETQYF.

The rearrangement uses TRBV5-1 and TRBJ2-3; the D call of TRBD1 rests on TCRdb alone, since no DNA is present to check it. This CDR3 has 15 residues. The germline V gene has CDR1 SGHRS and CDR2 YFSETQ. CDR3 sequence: CASSVQGAGTDTQYF.

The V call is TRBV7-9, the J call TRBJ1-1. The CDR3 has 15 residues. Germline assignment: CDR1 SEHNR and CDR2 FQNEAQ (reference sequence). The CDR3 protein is CASSLGASKGTEAFF.

This CDR3 is CASSPRERRGRINEQFF. The chain has TRBV5-6 and TRBJ2-1; TCRdb's D call, TRBD1, is unchecked because there is no DNA. Germline V lookup: CDR1 SGHDT, CDR2 YYEEEE. The CDR3 is 17 amino acids.

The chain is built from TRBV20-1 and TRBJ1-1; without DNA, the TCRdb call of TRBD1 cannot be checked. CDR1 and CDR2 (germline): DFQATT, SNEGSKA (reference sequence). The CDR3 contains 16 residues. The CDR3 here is CSARDLYRGGDTEAFF.

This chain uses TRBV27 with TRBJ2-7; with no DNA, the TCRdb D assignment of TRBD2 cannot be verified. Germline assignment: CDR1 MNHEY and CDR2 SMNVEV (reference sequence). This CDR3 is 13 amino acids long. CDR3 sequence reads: CASSRTASYEQYF.

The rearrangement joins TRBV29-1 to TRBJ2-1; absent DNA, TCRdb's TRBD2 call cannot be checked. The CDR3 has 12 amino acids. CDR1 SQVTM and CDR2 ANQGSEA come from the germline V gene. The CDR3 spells CSVAGGWNEQFF.

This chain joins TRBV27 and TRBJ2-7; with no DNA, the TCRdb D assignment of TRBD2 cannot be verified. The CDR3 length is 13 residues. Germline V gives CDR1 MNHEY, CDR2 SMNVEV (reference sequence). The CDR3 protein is CASRRESSYEQYF.

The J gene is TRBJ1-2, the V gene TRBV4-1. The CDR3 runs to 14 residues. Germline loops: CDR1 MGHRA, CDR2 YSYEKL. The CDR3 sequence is CASSQGGVAYGYTF.

CDR3 amino acids: CASSRAGQGASPLHF. The chain joins TRBV3-1 to TRBJ1-6; TCRdb returns TRBD1, unconfirmable since there is no DNA. Looked up from germline, CDR1 is LGHDT and CDR2 is YNNKEL (reference sequence). The CDR3 spans 15 residues.

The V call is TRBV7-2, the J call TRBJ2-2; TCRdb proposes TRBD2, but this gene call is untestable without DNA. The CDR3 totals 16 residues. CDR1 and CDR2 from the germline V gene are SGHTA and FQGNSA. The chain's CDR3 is CASSLVGLAGVGELFF.

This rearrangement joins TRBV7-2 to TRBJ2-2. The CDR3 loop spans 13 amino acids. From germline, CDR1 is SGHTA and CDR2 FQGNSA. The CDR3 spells CASSFPNTGELFF.

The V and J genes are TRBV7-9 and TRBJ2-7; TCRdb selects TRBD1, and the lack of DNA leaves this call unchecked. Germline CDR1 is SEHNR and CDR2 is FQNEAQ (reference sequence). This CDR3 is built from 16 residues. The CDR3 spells CASSRGQGEVAYEQYF.

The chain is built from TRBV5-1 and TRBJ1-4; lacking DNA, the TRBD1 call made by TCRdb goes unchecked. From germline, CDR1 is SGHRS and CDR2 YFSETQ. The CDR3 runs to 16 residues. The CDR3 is CASSLGDSWTDEKLFF.

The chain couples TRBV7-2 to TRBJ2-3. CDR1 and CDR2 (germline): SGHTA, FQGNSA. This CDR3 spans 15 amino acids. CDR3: CASSLFASSTDTQYF. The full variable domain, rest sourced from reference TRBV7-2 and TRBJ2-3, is GAGVSQSPSNKVTEKGKDVELRCDPISGHTALYWYRQSLGQGLEFLIYFQGNSAPDKSGLPSDRFSAERTGGSVSTLTIQRTQQEDSAVYLCASSLFASSTDTQYFGPGTRLTVL.

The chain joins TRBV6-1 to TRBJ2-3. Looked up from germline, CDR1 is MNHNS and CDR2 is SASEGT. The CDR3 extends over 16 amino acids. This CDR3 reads CASSEALRLATDTQYF.

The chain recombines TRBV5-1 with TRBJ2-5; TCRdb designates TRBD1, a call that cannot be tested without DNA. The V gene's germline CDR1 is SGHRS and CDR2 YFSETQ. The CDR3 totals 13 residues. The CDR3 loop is CASSSTGLQTQYF.

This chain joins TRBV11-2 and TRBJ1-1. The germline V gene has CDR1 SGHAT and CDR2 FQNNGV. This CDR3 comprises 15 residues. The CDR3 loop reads CASSLDPGPNTEAFF.

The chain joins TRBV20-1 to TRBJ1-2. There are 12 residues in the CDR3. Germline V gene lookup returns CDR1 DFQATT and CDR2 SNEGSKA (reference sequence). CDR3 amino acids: CSAKTASYGYTF.

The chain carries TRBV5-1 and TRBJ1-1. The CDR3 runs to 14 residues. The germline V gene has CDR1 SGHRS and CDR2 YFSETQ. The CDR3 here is CASSLQVQNTEAFF.

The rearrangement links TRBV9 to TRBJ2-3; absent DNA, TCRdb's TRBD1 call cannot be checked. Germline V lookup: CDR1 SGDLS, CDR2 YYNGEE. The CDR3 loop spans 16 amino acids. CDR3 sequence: CASSVGAGAYTDTQYF. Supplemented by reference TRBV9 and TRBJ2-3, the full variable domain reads DSGVTQTPKHLITATGQRVTLRCSPRSGDLSVYWYQQSLDQGLQFLIQYYNGEERAKGNILERFSAQQFPDLHSELNLSSLELGDSALYFCASSVGAGAYTDTQYFGPGTRLTVL.

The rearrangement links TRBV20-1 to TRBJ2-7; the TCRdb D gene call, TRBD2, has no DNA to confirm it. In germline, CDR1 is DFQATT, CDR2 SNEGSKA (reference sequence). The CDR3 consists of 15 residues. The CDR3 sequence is CSASGRRPMDYEQYF.

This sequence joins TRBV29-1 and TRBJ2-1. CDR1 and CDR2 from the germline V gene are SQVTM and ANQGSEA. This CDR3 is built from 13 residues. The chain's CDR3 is CSVEKSSYNEQFF.

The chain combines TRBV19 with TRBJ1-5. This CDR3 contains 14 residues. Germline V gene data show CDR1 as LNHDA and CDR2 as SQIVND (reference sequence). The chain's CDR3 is CASSIAVSNQPQHF.